Shown below are 16 T cell receptor beta chains from a single sample sequenced in a study of graft-versus-host responses after intestinal transplantation (TCRdb year 2021). The library was generated by the immunoSEQ multiplex PCR assay. TCRdb stores this immuneACCESS table with in-frame sequences only. Part of the clones is absent; in the studies checked, under half of the shortfall reflects unresolved V genes, and no reason is known for the rest. The sample contains roughly 25,000 clones, around 94% of them found a single time. The ten largest clonotypes hold roughly 0.8% of the sample. Here the sequenced sample was PBMCs, taken 30 days after intestinal transplant. The origin of the receptors is a human patient who received an intestinal transplant, so some T cells may come from the graft donor.

In this sample, this clone turned up once. V gene TRBV10-1 combines with J gene TRBJ2-7; possibly TRBD1 or TRBD2 for D (6 bases each). The CDR3 consists of 13 residues. Per germline, CDR1 WNHNN and CDR2 SYGVQD (reference sequence). V was clipped by 8 bases and J by 4 bases, with 15 bases between them. The CDR3 nucleotides are TGCGCCAGCGGAGGGGACACCCCGTACGAGCAGTACTTC. It yields the protein CASGGDTPYEQYF.

The CDR3 protein is CASSTRAPVYNEQFF. CDR3 bases: TGTGCCAGCAGTACCCGGGCCCCAGTCTACAATGAGCAGTTCTTC. The chain links TRBV6-6 to TRBJ2-1; D is unclear. CDR3 size: 15 residues. V lost 5 bases and J lost 3, with 14 bases in between. From germline, CDR1 is MNHNY and CDR2 SVGAGI (reference sequence).

The chain links TRBV11-2 to TRBJ2-2; 7 bases fit TRBD1. The CDR3 totals 19 residues. In germline, CDR1 is SGHAT, CDR2 FQNNGV. V trimming: 1 base; J trimming: 4 bases; junction bases outside the gene matches: 15. The chain's CDR3 is CASSLVSPVRGKSTGELFF. The DNA for the CDR3 is TGTGCCAGCAGCTTAGTGTCTCCGGTCAGGGGGAAATCCACCGGGGAGCTGTTTTTT.

The genes are TRBV4-1 and TRBJ2-1, with TRBD2 as a possible D gene (5 bases). The CDR3 consists of 15 residues. From germline, CDR1 is MGHRA and CDR2 YSYEKL. Trimming took 4 bases from V and 7 from J, leaving 17 bases between them. CDR3 coding DNA: TGCGCCAGCAGCCTTGGACTGAACTCCGGAAATGAGCAGTTCTTC. Protein product: CASSLGLNSGNEQFF.

The genes are TRBV7-8 and TRBJ2-6; a weak D match, TRBD1 (6 bases). V was shortened by 6 bases and J by 5 bases, with 14 bases between the two germline ends. This CDR3 comprises 15 residues. Germline V gives CDR1 SGHVS, CDR2 FQNEAQ. The CDR3 bases are TGTGCCAGCAGGCAACAGGGTAAAAGGGCCAACGTCCTGACTTTC. This encodes CASRQQGKRANVLTF.

J is TRBJ2-3 and V is TRBV15; 10 bases map to TRBD1. The V and J ends lost 1 base and 8 bases, in that order; junction bases with no gene match: 24. CDR3 length: 21 residues. Germline V CDR1 and CDR2: LNHNV, YYDKDF (reference sequence). The CDR3 DNA reads as TGTGCCACCAGCAGAGTCCCGGGACAGGGGTCAAGGATTGCGGGGTTTAGTACGCAGTATTTT. Its protein product is CATSRVPGQGSRIAGFSTQYF.

The chain couples TRBV2 to TRBJ2-7; 7 bases map to TRBD2. The V and J ends lost 8 bases and 0 bases, in that order; junction bases with no gene match: 7. The length of the CDR3 is 14 residues. In germline, CDR1 is SNHLY, CDR2 FYNNEI. DNA for the CDR3: TGTGCCAGCCTGGAGCGGGGCCTCTCCTACGAGCAGTACTTC. It encodes CASLERGLSYEQYF.

The genes are TRBV4-3 and TRBJ1-1; D not certain. Germline assignment: CDR1 LGHNA and CDR2 YSLEER. This CDR3 has 14 residues. Deletions cut 0 bases from V and 1 base from J, with 6 bases between. The CDR3 protein is CASSQDGGNTEAFF. In nucleotides, the CDR3 is TGCGCCAGCAGCCAAGATGGAGGGAACACTGAAGCTTTCTTT.

The chain is built from TRBV11-2 and TRBJ2-3, with no clear D. Germline values: CDR1 SGHAT, CDR2 FQNNGV. Deletions cut 5 bases from V and 0 bases from J, with 6 bases between. The CDR3 extends over 13 amino acids. CDR3 sequence (DNA): TGTGCCAGCAGCCATACTAGCACAGATACGCAGTATTTT. Encoded protein: CASSHTSTDTQYF.

This chain links TRBV2 with TRBJ2-5; D not certain. The CDR3 length is 14 residues. The V gene's germline CDR1 is SNHLY and CDR2 FYNNEI. V was trimmed by 9 bases and J by 5 bases, leaving 19 bases between them. The CDR3 DNA is TGTGCCAGTTGCCCGAGAACTGCCCCGGAGACCCAGTACTTC. It yields the protein CASCPRTAPETQYF.

V and J are TRBV13 and TRBJ2-3; D perhaps matches TRBD1 (5 bases). V lost 4 bases and J lost 2, with 10 bases in between. The germline V gene encodes CDR1 PRHDT and CDR2 FYEKMQ (reference sequence). The CDR3 runs 14 residues. The CDR3 reads CASSSLTDTDTQYF. The DNA of the CDR3 is TGTGCCAGCAGCTCTCTGACAGACACAGATACGCAGTATTTT.

This chain connects TRBV5-4 to TRBJ1-1; no clear D gene. Germline assignment: CDR1 SGHNT and CDR2 YYREEE (reference sequence). The CDR3 extends over 12 amino acids. V shed 0 bases and J shed 5 bases, with 5 bases lying between them. CDR3 coding DNA: TGTGCCAGCAGCTTGGGGAGAACTGAAGCTTTCTTT. Translating gives CASSLGRTEAFF.

The chain uses TRBV4-2 and TRBJ2-2, with D tentatively TRBD2 (5 bases). Trimming removed 3 bases from V and 5 bases from J, with 16 bases in between. There are 16 residues in the CDR3. Germline CDR1 is LGHNA and CDR2 is YNFKEQ. This CDR3 is CASSHQDGGETGELFF. The DNA of the CDR3 is TGTGCCAGCAGCCATCAAGACGGAGGTGAGACCGGGGAGCTGTTTTTT.

This clone showed up just once. The chain links TRBV5-6 to TRBJ2-7; D is perhaps TRBD2 (6 bases). The V gene lost 0 bases and the J gene lost 5 bases, with 12 bases spanning the gap. Germline V gene data show CDR1 as SGHDT and CDR2 as YYEEEE. The length of the CDR3 is 14 residues. The CDR3 region has the DNA TGTGCCAGCAGCTTGGCTCAAGCGGGTAACGAGCAGTACTTC. Amino acid sequence: CASSLAQAGNEQYF.

J is TRBJ2-3 and V is TRBV7-9; a weak D match, TRBD2 (5 bases). The germline V gene encodes CDR1 SEHNR and CDR2 FQNEAQ (reference sequence). This CDR3 is built from 12 residues. V lost 1 base, J lost 8 bases, and 7 bases lay in between. Written as DNA, the CDR3 is TGTGCCAGCAGCTTAGGAGGAGGTACGCAGTATTTT. It specifies CASSLGGGTQYF.

This sequence joins TRBV10-1 and TRBJ1-4, with D possibly being TRBD1 (5 bases). The CDR3 is 15 amino acids. The V and J ends lost 6 bases and 6 bases respectively, with 17 bases between them. Looked up from germline, CDR1 is WNHNN and CDR2 is SYGVQD (reference sequence). The CDR3 DNA is TGCGCCAGCAGCCATTCCGGGACGGCGGATGAAAAACTGTTTTTT. Its protein product is CASSHSGTADEKLFF.